This T cell receptor beta chain appears in the sequencing data of a study of T cell responses to AZD1222 COVID-19 vaccine. Germline V CDR1 and CDR2: SEHNR, FQNEAQ (reference sequence). The CDR3 length is 15 residues. Deletions cut 5 bases from V and 4 bases from J, with 12 bases between. On this clone: The antigen is undetermined.

The protocol was immunoSEQ multiplex PCR, while the TCRdb copy is restricted to in-frame clones and leaves out a portion. The sample records about 110,000 clones, 85% to 95% being singletons. Study outcomes and limitations: Repertoire sampling happened only post peak T cell response. Receipt of two AZD1222 doses was followed by a rise in Spike-specific TCR breadth and depth. Vaccine-associated CD4 TCRs ranged over spike, dominating at 160-218 and 743-854. Just five or six AZD1222 recipients were seropositive at baseline.

J is TRBJ2-6 and V is TRBV7-9; unclear D gene. Source: peripheral blood, taken on day 0 of AZD1222 vaccination. The sequence was collected from an adult in good health. Here the CDR3 DNA reads TGTGCCAGCAGCCCCGCTGGGTCCGGGGCCAACGTCCTGACTTTC. This codes for CASSPAGSGANVLTF.